This T cell receptor (beta chain) derives from a study of cytomegalovirus exposure and HLA in healthy donors. Across the study: Later analysis reported that the roughly 110 validation repertoires shared the platform of the roughly 680 first-cohort repertoires. Broader study findings: Usually a TCR sequence was rare, but some public TCRs were found in many donors. There were about 160 TCR beta chains listed as cytomegalovirus-associated.

This clone was recorded once. The target antigen is unknown. Data came from immunoSEQ multiplex PCR; TCRdb stores just in-frame clones and leaves some out. Here the sample spans about 200,000 clones, approximately 82% being singletons. V trimming: 5 bases; J trimming: 4 bases; junction bases outside the gene matches: 13. Germline CDR1 MNHEY, CDR2 SMNVEV (reference sequence). CDR3 length equals 17 residues. The chain has TRBV27 and TRBJ1-2, with TRBD1 matching 10 bases. The TCR originated in a woman between 25 and 40 years old in good health and CMV-seropositive. Material for sequencing was PBMCs. The CDR3 nucleotides are TGTGCCAGCAGTACCTACCGGGACAGGGGCGGGTTCTATGGCTACACCTTC. Translating gives CASSTYRDRGGFYGYTF.